What follows describes a single T cell receptor beta chain. Authors' methods: Reference gene primers were amplified, and this amplification served to estimate nucleated cell counts. Produced via immunoSEQ multiplex PCR; TCRdb's table is partial and in-frame only. V, J and clone size derive from that table, while D and trimming were established from the DNA sequence. The table lists 250,000 or so clones, approximately 86% of them singletons, with about 8.8% in the top ten. This CDR3 has 14 amino acids. CDR1 KGHSH and CDR2 LQKENI come from the germline V gene. V lost 6 bases, J lost 8 bases, and 17 bases lay in between. The sample originates from a study of blood T cell repertoires in COVID-19.

The chain recombines TRBV18 with TRBJ2-1, with unresolved D. The TCR originated in a man in his forties with active or convalescent COVID-19. Input material: peripheral blood. The DNA for the CDR3 is TGTGCCAGCTCCGGCTCAGTCAGCGTCGATGAGCAGTTCTTC. It encodes CASSGSVSVDEQFF.